Shown below are 17 T cell receptor beta chains from a single sample sequenced in a study of blood T cell repertoires in COVID-19. Repertoires were generated with immunoSEQ multiplex PCR, while TCRdb's copy carries only in-frame clones and drops some. The table records over 250,000 clones, over 75% of them present only once. The sample taken for sequencing was peripheral blood. The receptors stem from a woman younger than 45 with acute or convalescent COVID-19.

This chain links TRBV5-4 with TRBJ2-2; D gene ambiguous. CDR3 length: 16 amino acids. Trimming removed 0 bases at V and 5 bases at J, with 14 bases between. CDR1 and CDR2 (germline): SGHNT, YYREEE (reference sequence). CDR3 region: CASSLAATTGTGELFF. CDR3 bases: TGTGCCAGCAGCTTGGCGGCGACCACCGGGACCGGGGAGCTGTTTTTT.

This clone showed up just a few times. The rearrangement joins TRBV12-3 or TRBV12-4 to TRBJ2-4, with 8 nucleotides matching TRBD1. Unmatched junction bases numbered 9, after V lost 3 bases and J lost 14 bases. The CDR3 contains 13 residues. The CDR3 here is CASSLRSVGQEYF. CDR3 sequence (DNA): TGTGCCAGCAGTTTGCGGTCGGTGGGACAGGAGTACTTC.

This clone was counted between two and nine times. The chain links TRBV27 to TRBJ1-5; 7 nucleotides line up with TRBD1. CDR1 MNHEY and CDR2 SMNVEV come from the germline V gene (reference sequence). Trimming at V came to 3 bases and at J to 5 bases, leaving 10 bases not matched to a gene. The CDR3 consists of 16 residues. CDR3 residues: CASSFNTRDRDQPQHF. The CDR3 DNA reads TGTGCCAGCAGTTTCAATACGCGGGACAGAGATCAGCCCCAGCATTTT.

The chain is built from TRBV7-9 and TRBJ2-4; D possibly corresponds to TRBD1 (6 bases). The germline gives CDR1 SEHNR, CDR2 FQNEAQ (reference sequence). CDR3 length: 14 amino acids. V was pared by 4 bases and J by 7 bases, with 14 bases between. This CDR3 reads CASSSRGSVNIQYF. The DNA of the CDR3 is TGTGCCAGCAGCTCAAGGGGGTCGGTGAACATTCAGTACTTC.

The chain uses TRBV5-1 and TRBJ2-2; no clear D gene. The ends were cut back, 3 bases at V and 7 bases at J, with 10 bases in the middle. This CDR3 comprises 13 residues. Germline CDR1 SGHRS, CDR2 YFSETQ. The DNA of the CDR3 is TGCGCCAGCAGCTACCCTTATAGCGGGGAGCTGTTTTTT. It codes for CASSYPYSGELFF. Drawing the rest from reference TRBV5-1 and TRBJ2-2, the complete variable domain is KAGVTQTPRYLIKTRGQQVTLSCSPISGHRSVSWYQQTPGQGLQFLFEYFSETQRNKGNFPGRFSGRQFSNSRSEMNVSTLELGDSALYLCASSYPYSGELFFGEGSRLTVL.

The chain couples TRBV9 to TRBJ1-6; 10 nucleotides match TRBD1. Germline values: CDR1 SGDLS, CDR2 YYNGEE. V shed 1 base and J 9 bases; nucleotides not matched to a gene: 7. The length of the CDR3 is 16 residues. CDR3 in DNA: TGTGCCAGCAGCGTATCTCCGGGACAGGGGAGTTCACCCCTCCACTTT. It codes for CASSVSPGQGSSPLHF.

J is TRBJ2-7 and V is TRBV5-4, with unresolved D. V lost 0 bases and J 1 base, leaving 5 bases between the germline ends. The germline V gene has CDR1 SGHNT and CDR2 YYREEE (reference sequence). The CDR3 extends over 13 amino acids. As DNA, the CDR3 is TGTGCCAGCAGCTTGGCCGCGTCCTACGAGCAGTACTTC. Protein product: CASSLAASYEQYF. The full variable domain, its missing parts supplied by reference TRBV5-4 and TRBJ2-7, is ETGVTQSPTHLIKTRGQQVTLRCSSQSGHNTVSWYQQALGQGPQFIFQYYREEENGRGNFPPRFSGLQFPNYSSELNVNALELDDSALYLCASSLAASYEQYFGPGTRLTVT.

V and J are TRBV12-3 or TRBV12-4 and TRBJ1-1; 10 nucleotides align to TRBD1. The CDR3 loop spans 13 amino acids. V was clipped by 1 base and J by 10 bases; unmatched bases: 3. The CDR3 protein is CASSLGGQGRAFF. CDR3 coding DNA: TGTGCCAGCAGTTTAGGGGGACAGGGGAGAGCTTTCTTT.

This clone was observed a single time. The gene calls are TRBV6-5 and TRBJ1-5; tentative D call: TRBD1 (6 bases). V was pared by 7 bases and J by 1 base, with 8 bases between. The V gene's germline CDR1 is MNHEY and CDR2 SVGAGI. This CDR3 region has 13 residues. In DNA form, the CDR3 reads TGTGCCAGCATTGGACAGAGCAATCAGCCCCAGCATTTT. Amino acids: CASIGQSNQPQHF.

The chain uses TRBV19 and TRBJ2-4; perhaps TRBD2 as D (5 bases). This CDR3 contains 13 residues. CDR1 and CDR2 (germline): LNHDA, SQIVND (reference sequence). Trimming removed 7 bases from V and 8 bases from J, with 15 bases in between. The CDR3 spells CASTREGRDIQYF. The CDR3 DNA sequence: TGTGCCAGTACCCGTGAGGGTCGGGACATTCAGTACTTC.

The chain uses TRBV6-5 and TRBJ2-2; 14 nucleotides agree with TRBD2. With V trimmed by 5 bases and J by 6 bases, 2 bases remained unmatched. The CDR3 is made up of 15 amino acids. CDR1 and CDR2 from the germline V gene are MNHEY and SVGAGI. The CDR3 is CASSRTSGRSGELFF. The CDR3 region has the DNA TGTGCCAGCAGTCGGACTAGCGGGAGGTCCGGGGAGCTGTTTTTT.

The V call is TRBV6-5, the J call TRBJ1-5, with D unresolved. Deletions cut 5 bases from V and 0 bases from J, with 11 bases between. The CDR3 has 15 amino acids. The germline CDR1 and CDR2 sequences are MNHEY and SVGAGI. The chain's CDR3 is CASSPTIRSNQPQHF. In nucleotides, the CDR3 is TGTGCCAGCAGTCCAACAATCCGTAGCAATCAGCCCCAGCATTTT.

This chain's CDR3 is CASSFGQGFEKLFF. CDR3 DNA sequence: TGTGCCAGCAGCTTTGGGCAGGGGTTTGAAAAACTGTTTTTT. The chain joins TRBV7-9 to TRBJ1-4, with TRBD1 as a possible D gene (6 bases). V gave up 3 bases and J gave up 7 bases, with 12 bases separating them. Germline V gene lookup returns CDR1 SEHNR and CDR2 FQNEAQ (reference sequence). This CDR3 is built from 14 residues.

The gene calls are TRBV30 and TRBJ1-1; D call uncertain. The CDR3 contains 11 residues. The V gene's germline CDR1 is GTSNPN and CDR2 SVGIG (reference sequence). V dropped 4 bases and J dropped 10 bases, with 13 bases sitting between them. CDR3 protein: CAWTRDDLAFF. Written as DNA, the CDR3 is TGTGCCTGGACCAGAGACGACTTAGCTTTCTTT.

The chain combines TRBV21-1 with TRBJ2-2; the table names TRBD2, a call not compared with the DNA. TRBV21-1 is a known pseudogene. This CDR3 has 16 amino acids. The CDR3 protein is CASSKTSGGDTGELFF. As DNA, the CDR3 is TGTGCCAGCAGCAAAACGTCTGGGGGGGACACCGGGGAGCTGTTTTTT.

The chain combines TRBV6-2 or TRBV6-3 with TRBJ1-3; D ambiguous. The V end lost 2 bases, the J end lost 4 bases, and 6 bases lay between the germline ends. Germline-derived CDR1 and CDR2 are MNHEY and SVGEGT. This CDR3 is built from 13 residues. The CDR3 nucleotides are TGTGCCAGCAGTTACCGCGGGGGAAACACCATATATTTT. Translating it yields CASSYRGGNTIYF.

This chain connects TRBV5-4 to TRBJ2-3, with TRBD2 matching over 8 bases. From germline, CDR1 is SGHNT and CDR2 YYREEE (reference sequence). The trim removed 4 bases at V and 1 base at J, leaving 5 bases unmatched. This CDR3 has 15 amino acids. The DNA for the CDR3 is TGTGCCAGCAGCCCGGTAGCGGGGCGCACAGATACGCAGTATTTT. Translation gives CASSPVAGRTDTQYF.